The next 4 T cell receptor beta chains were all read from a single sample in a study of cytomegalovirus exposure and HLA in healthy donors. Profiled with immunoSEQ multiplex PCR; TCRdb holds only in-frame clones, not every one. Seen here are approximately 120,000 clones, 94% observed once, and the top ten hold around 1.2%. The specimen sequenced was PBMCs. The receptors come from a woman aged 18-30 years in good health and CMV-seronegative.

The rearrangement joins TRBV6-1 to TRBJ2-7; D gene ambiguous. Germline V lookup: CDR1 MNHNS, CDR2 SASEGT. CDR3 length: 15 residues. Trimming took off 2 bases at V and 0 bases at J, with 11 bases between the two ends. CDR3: CASSENNWSSYEQYF. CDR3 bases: TGTGCCAGCAGTGAAAACAACTGGAGCTCCTACGAGCAGTACTTC.

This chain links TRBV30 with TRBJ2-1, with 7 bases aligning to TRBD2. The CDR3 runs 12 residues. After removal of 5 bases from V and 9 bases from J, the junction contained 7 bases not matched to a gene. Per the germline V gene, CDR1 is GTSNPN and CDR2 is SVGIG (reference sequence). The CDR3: CAWAGSGIEQFF. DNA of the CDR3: TGTGCCTGGGCTGGCAGCGGGATTGAGCAGTTCTTC.

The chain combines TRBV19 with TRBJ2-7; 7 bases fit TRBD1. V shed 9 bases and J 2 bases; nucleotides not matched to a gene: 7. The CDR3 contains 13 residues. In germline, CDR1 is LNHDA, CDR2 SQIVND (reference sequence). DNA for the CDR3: TGTGCCAGGCTCAGGGGGTTACCCTACGAGCAGTACTTC. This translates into CARLRGLPYEQYF.

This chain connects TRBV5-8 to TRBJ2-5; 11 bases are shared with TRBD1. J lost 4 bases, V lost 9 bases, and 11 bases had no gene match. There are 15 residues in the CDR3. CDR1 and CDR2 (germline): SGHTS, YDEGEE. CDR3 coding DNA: TGTGCCACCCCCGGACAGGGGGCTTCAGGAGAGACCCAGTACTTC. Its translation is CATPGQGASGETQYF. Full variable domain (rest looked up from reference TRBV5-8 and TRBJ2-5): EAGVTQSPTHLIKTRGQQATLRCSPISGHTSVYWYQQALGLGLQFLLWYDEGEERNRGNFPPRFSGRQFPNYSSELNVNALELEDSALYLCATPGQGASGETQYFGPGTRLLVL.